Included here is one T cell receptor (beta chain) sequence, with context. Profiled with immunoSEQ multiplex PCR; TCRdb holds only in-frame clones, not every one. The sample records 75,000 to 95,000 clones, 90% to 95% being singletons. The data were obtained in a study of technical replicates of blood from several donors. V was trimmed by 5 bases and J by 8 bases, leaving 13 bases between them. The CDR3 loop spans 13 amino acids. CDR1 is LNHDA and CDR2 is SQIVND in the germline V gene (reference sequence). Sequenced: T cells isolated from PBMCs. This TCR derives from a human donor in good health. V gene TRBV19 combines with J gene TRBJ2-1, with D perhaps matching TRBD1 (6 bases). The CDR3 region has the DNA TGTGCCAGTAGTGCTAACAGGGTAGATGAGCAGTTCTTC. Its protein is CASSANRVDEQFF.